Given below is one T cell receptor (beta chain) in context. Its antigen has not been determined. Base qualities are not recorded, but no much larger clone differs from it by a single base. CDR1 is given as DFQATT and CDR2 as SNEGSKA, both from the germline V gene (reference sequence). The CDR3 starts with the cysteine, ends with the phenylalanine, and has 12 residues. The entry retains the CDR3 DNA only, 36 bases that are in frame from base 1. Deletion took 3 bases off V and 4 bases off J, with a span of 9 bases between the germline ends. RNA was extracted using the RNeasy kit, and about 0.45 to 1 ug of the RNA was reverse transcribed with random hexamers. The immunoSEQ multiplex PCR assay, which covers 54 Vbeta and 13 Jbeta segments, was used to amplify TCR beta CDR3 regions. Bias from PCR amplification was corrected by using a synthetic template baseline for primer optimization and for computational correction. The paper's data handling went like this. Only productive sequences were kept, with reads annotated to V, D and J genes according to IMGT and analyzed in immunoSEQ Analyzer. Clonality was calculated as one minus the Shannon entropy normalized by log2 of the number of productive unique sequences. For each patient and control, public and private clones were evaluated within the 100 most prevalent clones. Clones were defined as Susac-specific when absent from the healthy and MS cohorts, from about 1,100 published viral clones and from other ImmuneACCESS disease sequences. TCRdb reprocessed the public reads (quality trimming at Q25 with fastp, clone calling with MiXCR) and kept in-frame beta chains. A single entry per CDR3 protein holds the most common genes and DNA from its merged rows. The V and J calls reflect TCRdb's pipeline rather than the authors' work. Here the sample has 300,000 or so distinct CDR3 sequences; about 91% occur a single time. The ten largest clones represent roughly 0.059% of the sample.

Peripheral blood CD8+ and CD4+ T cells from healthy donors, Susac syndrome patients and multiple sclerosis patients were profiled by high-throughput TCR beta sequencing. Multiple sclerosis controls were treatment-naive patients with stable or active relapsing-remitting disease fulfilling revised McDonald criteria. Bulk CD8+ and CD4+ T cells were purified by magnetic negative isolation, whereas CD8+ TEMRA cells were enriched by FACS. Blood was drawn into EDTA tubes, processed within 24 hours, and PBMCs were isolated by density gradient centrifugation. PBMCs destined for TCR sequencing were cryopreserved in liquid nitrogen and later thawed in a 37 °C water bath. The sorted or isolated CD4+, CD8+ and CD8+ TEMRA cells reached a purity of at least 90%. This record belongs to a study of CD8 T cells in Susac syndrome (dated by TCRdb to between 2018 and 2021). About the investigation overall: Repertoire sequencing was used to test whether CD8+ T cell activation and differentiation in Susac syndrome was antigen driven.

What the study reported, not specific to this receptor: The study acknowledged that relatively few individuals were included in the TCR sequencing and HLA analysis.

The TCR originated in a human donor with multiple sclerosis. Material for sequencing was CD4+ T cells from PBMCs. The rearrangement combines TRBV20-1 with TRBJ1-1, with TRBD1 tentatively as D gene (5 bases match). The DNA sequence is given as TGCAGTGCTAGTGGGGGAGGCACTGAAGCTTTCTTT. This yields the protein CSASGGGTEAFF.